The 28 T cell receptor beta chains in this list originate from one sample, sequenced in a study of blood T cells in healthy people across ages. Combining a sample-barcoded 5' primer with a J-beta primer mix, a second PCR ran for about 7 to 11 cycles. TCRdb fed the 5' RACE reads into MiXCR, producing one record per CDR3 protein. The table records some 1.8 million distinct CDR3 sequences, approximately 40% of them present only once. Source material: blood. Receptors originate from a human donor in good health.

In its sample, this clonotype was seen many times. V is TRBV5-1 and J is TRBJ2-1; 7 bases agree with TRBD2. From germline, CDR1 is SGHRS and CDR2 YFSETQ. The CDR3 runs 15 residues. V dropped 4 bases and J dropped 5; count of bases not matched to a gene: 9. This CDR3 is CASSQDGGYHNEQFF. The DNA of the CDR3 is TGCGCCAGCAGCCAGGACGGGGGGTACCACAATGAGCAGTTCTTC.

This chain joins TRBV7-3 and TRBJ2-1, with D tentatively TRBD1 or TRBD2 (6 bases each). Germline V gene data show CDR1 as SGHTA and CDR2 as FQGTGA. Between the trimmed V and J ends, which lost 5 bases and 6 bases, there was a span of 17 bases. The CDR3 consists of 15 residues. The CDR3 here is CASSRGLATSNEQFF. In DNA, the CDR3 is TGTGCCAGCAGCCGGGGGCTAGCGACGTCCAATGAGCAGTTCTTC.

The CDR3 protein is CASSLIGAGTQYF. In DNA, the CDR3 is TGTGCCAGCAGCTTGATAGGGGCCGGGACCCAGTACTTC. V gene TRBV7-6 combines with J gene TRBJ2-5; the D gene is possibly TRBD1 (5 bases). Germline CDR1 reads SGHVS; CDR2 reads FNYEAQ. The CDR3 is made up of 13 amino acids. The V end was cut by 3 bases, the J end by 7 bases, with 12 bases between.

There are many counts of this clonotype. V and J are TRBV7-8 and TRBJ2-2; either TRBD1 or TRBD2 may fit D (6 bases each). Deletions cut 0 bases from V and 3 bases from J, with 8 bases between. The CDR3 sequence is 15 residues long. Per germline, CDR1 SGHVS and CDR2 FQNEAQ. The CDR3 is CASSLAGGHTGELFF. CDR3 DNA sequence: TGTGCCAGCAGCTTAGCGGGGGGCCACACCGGGGAGCTGTTTTTT. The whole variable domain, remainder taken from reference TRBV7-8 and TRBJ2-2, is GAGVSQSPRYKVAKRGQDVALRCDPISGHVSLFWYQQALGQGPEFLTYFQNEAQLDKSGLPSDRFFAERPEGSVSTLKIQRTQQEDSAVYLCASSLAGGHTGELFFGEGSRLTVL.

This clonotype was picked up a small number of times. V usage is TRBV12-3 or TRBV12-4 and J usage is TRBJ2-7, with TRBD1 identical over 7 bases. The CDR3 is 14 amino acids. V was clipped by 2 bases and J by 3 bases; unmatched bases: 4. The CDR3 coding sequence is TGTGCCAGCAGTTTATGGGACAGACTCTACGAGCAGTACTTC. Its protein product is CASSLWDRLYEQYF.

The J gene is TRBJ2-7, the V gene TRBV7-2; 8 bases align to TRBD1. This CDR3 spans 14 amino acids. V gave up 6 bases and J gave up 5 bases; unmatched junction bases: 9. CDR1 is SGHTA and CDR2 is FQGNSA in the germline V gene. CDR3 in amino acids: CASSPRQGINEQYF. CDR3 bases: TGTGCCAGCAGTCCGCGACAGGGGATCAACGAGCAGTACTTC.

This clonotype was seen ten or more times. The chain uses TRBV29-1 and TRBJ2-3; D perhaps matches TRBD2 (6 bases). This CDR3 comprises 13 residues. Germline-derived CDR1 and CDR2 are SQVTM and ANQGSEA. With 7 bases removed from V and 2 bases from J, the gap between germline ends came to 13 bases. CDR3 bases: TGCAGCGCTCCGGGGGTGCCCACAGATACGCAGTATTTT. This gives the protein CSAPGVPTDTQYF.

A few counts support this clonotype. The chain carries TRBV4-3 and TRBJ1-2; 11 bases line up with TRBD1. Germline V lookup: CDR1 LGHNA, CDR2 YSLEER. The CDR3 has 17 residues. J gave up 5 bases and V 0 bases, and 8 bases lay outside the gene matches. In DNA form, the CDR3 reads TGCGCCAGCAGCCAAGATCCGGGGACAGGGGGGAGGTATGGCTACACCTTC. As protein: CASSQDPGTGGRYGYTF.

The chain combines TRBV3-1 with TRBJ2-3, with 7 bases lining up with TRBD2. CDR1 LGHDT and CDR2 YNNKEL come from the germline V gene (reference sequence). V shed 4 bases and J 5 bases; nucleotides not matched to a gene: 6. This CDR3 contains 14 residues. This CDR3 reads CASSRTSQGDTQYF. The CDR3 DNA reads TGTGCCAGCAGCCGGACTAGTCAAGGAGATACGCAGTATTTT.

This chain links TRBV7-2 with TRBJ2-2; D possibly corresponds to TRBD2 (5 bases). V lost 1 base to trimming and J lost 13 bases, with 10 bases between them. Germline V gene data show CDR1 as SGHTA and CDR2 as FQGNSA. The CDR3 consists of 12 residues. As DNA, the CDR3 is TGTGCCAGCAGCTTAGGACCTGAGGGGCTGTTTTTT. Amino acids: CASSLGPEGLFF.

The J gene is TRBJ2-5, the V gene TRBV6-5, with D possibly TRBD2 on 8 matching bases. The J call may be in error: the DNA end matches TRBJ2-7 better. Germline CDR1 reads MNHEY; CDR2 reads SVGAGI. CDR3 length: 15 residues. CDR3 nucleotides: TGTGCCAGCAGCCCCTCGGGAGGGGGCAAGTACGAGCAGTACTTC. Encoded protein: CASSPSGGGKYEQYF.

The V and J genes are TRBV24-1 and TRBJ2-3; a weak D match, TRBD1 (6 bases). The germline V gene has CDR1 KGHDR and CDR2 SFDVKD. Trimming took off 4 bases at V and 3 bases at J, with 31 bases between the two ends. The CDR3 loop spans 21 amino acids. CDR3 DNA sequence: TGTGCCACCAGTGACCCGACCGATCAGGGGAGAACCTCCTATTATACAGATACGCAGTATTTT. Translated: CATSDPTDQGRTSYYTDTQYF.

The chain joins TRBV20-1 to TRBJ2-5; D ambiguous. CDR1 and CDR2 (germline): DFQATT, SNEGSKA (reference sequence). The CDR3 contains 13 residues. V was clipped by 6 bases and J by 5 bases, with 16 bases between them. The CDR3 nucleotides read TGCAGTGCCCTAGGACCCCACGGGGAGACCCAGTACTTC. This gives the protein CSALGPHGETQYF.

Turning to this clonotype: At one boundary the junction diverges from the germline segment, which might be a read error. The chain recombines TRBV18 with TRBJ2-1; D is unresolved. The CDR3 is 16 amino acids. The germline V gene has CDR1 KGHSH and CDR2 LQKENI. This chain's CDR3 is CAGSPTVEMVWNEQFF. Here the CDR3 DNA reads TGTGCCGGCTCACCAACGGTGGAAATGGTGTGGAATGAGCAGTTCTTC.

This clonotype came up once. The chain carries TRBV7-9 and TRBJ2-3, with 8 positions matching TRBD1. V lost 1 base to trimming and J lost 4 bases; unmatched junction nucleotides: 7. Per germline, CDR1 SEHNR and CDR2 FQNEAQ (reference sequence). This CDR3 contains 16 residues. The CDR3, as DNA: TGTGCCAGCAGCTTAGGCCGGGACAGGACGGCAGATACGCAGTATTTT. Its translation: CASSLGRDRTADTQYF.

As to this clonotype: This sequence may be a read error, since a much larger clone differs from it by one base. Written as DNA, the CDR3 is TGTGCCAGCAGCCTACATAGCGGGGGAACCTACAATGGGCAGTTCTTC. Amino acids: CASSLHSGGTYNGQFF. V gene TRBV7-3 combines with J gene TRBJ2-1; 9 positions agree with TRBD2. Germline-derived CDR1 and CDR2 are SGHTA and FQGTGA. CDR3 length: 16 residues.

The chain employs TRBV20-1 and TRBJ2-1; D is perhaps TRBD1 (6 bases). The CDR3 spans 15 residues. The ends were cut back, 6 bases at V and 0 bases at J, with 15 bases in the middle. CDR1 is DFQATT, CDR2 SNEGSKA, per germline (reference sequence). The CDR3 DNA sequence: TGCAGTGCGCCCCACAGGGTGAGCTCCTACAATGAGCAGTTCTTC. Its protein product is CSAPHRVSSYNEQFF.

Here the CDR3 reads CASSLSGLEFFYEQYF. Written as DNA, the CDR3 is TGTGCCAGCAGTTTAAGCGGATTGGAGTTTTTCTACGAGCAGTACTTC. The chain couples TRBV27 to TRBJ2-7; maybe TRBD2 (5 bases). CDR1 MNHEY and CDR2 SMNVEV come from the germline V gene (reference sequence). The CDR3 runs 16 residues. V lost 2 bases to trimming and J lost 3 bases, with 17 bases between them.

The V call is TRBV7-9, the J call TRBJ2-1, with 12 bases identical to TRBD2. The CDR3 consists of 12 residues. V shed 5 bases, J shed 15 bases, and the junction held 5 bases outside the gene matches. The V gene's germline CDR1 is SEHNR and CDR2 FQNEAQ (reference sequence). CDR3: CASSELAGGAFF. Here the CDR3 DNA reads TGTGCCAGCAGCGAACTAGCGGGGGGTGCGTTCTTC.

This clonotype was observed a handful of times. The CDR3 DNA is TGTGCCAGCTCACCGGGGACCGTTACGCACGAGCAGTACTTC. Translation gives CASSPGTVTHEQYF. The chain is built from TRBV18 and TRBJ2-7; D may be TRBD1 or TRBD2 (5 bases each). Trimming removed 3 bases from V and 5 bases from J, with 14 bases in between. The CDR3 contains 14 residues. The germline V gene has CDR1 KGHSH and CDR2 LQKENI.

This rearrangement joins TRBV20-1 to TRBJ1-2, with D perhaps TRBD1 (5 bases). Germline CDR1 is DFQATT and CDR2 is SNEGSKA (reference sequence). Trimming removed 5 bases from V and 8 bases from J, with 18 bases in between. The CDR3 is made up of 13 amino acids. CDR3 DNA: TGCAGTGCTGAGGGGCCCCTATGGATCGGCTACACCTTC. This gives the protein CSAEGPLWIGYTF.

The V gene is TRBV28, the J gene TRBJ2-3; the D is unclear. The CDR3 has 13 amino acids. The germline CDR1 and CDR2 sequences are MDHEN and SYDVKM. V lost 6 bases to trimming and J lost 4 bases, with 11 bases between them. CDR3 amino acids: CASSTGYPDTQYF. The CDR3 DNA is TGTGCCAGCAGCACGGGCTATCCAGATACGCAGTATTTT.

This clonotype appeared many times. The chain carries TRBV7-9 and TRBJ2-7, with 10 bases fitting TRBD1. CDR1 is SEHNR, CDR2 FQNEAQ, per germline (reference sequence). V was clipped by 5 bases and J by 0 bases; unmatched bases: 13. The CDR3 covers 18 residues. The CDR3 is CASSEDRGFFPTSYEQYF. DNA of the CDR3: TGTGCCAGCAGCGAGGACAGGGGGTTCTTTCCTACCTCCTACGAGCAGTACTTC.

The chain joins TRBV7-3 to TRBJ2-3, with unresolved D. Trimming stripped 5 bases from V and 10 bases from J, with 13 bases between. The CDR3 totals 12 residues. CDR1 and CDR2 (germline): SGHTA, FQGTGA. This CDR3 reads CASSASEDAQYF. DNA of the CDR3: TGTGCCAGCAGCGCCAGCGAGGATGCGCAGTATTTT.

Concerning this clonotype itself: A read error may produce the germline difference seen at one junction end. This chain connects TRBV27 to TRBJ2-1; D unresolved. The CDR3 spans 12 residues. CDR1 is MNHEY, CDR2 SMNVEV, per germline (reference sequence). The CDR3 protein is CACSSHLGPQFF. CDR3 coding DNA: TGTGCCTGCAGTTCCCACCTAGGGCCTCAGTTCTTC.

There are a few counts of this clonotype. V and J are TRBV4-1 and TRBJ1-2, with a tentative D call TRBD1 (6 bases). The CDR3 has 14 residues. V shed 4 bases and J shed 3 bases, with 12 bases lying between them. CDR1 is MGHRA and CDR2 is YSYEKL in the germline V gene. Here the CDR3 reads CASSRSRGDYGYTF. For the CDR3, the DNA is TGCGCCAGCAGCCGCAGCAGGGGTGACTATGGCTACACCTTC.

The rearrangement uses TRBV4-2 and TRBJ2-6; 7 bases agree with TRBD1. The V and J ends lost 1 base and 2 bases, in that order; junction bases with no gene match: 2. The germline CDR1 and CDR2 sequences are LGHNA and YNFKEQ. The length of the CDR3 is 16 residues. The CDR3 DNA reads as TGTGCCAGCAGCCAAGCAGGGGGACCTGGGGCCAACGTCCTGACTTTC. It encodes CASSQAGGPGANVLTF.

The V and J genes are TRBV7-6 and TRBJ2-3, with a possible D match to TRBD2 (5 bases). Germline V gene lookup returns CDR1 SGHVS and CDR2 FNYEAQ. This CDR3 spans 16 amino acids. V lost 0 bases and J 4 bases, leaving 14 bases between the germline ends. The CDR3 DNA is TGTGCCAGCAGCTTAGCAATGAGGGTTTCGTCAGATACGCAGTATTTT. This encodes CASSLAMRVSSDTQYF.